The rows below give T cell receptor beta chains drawn from one sample of a study of T-cell reconstitution after alpha-beta-depleted transplantation in children. TCRdb reanalysed the PCR reads using MiXCR and keeps one entry per CDR3 protein. The sample consists of hundreds of thousands of distinct CDR3 sequences, roughly 17% of them appearing once. The specimen was PBMCs from the stem cell graft donor, collected from the stem cell graft. All receptors derive from a human donor who donated a stem cell graft to a child with acute myeloid leukemia. CDR3s include the opening cysteine and the closing phenylalanine or tryptophan. Each record gives: CDR3 protein, CDR3 DNA, clone size, D gene, V gene, J gene. A D gene is named only where the DNA matches it firmly. Expanded clones get a size class; other rows say once, few or many, or leave the size out.

CDR3aa: CASSSRQGYQPQHF; CDR3nt: TGTGCCAGCAGTTCTAGACAGGGTTACCAGCCCCAGCATTTT; abundance: few; d_gene: TRBD1; v_gene: TRBV6-5; j_gene: TRBJ1-5
CDR3aa: CASSTRGAGGNEQFF; CDR3nt: TGTGCCAGCAGCACTAGGGGGGCTGGGGGCAATGAGCAGTTCTTC; abundance: many; d_gene: -; v_gene: TRBV6-1; j_gene: TRBJ2-1
CDR3aa: CASSLAGGTEEQYF; CDR3nt: TGCGCCAGCAGCTTGGCGGGAGGGACGGAAGAGCAGTACTTC; abundance: -; d_gene: TRBD2; v_gene: TRBV5-1; j_gene: TRBJ2-7
CDR3aa: CASSTRSTEAFF; CDR3nt: TGTGCCAGCAGTACACGGTCGACTGAAGCTTTCTTT; abundance: -; d_gene: -; v_gene: TRBV7-8; j_gene: TRBJ1-1
CDR3aa: CSAGPGTDDFNYGYTF; CDR3nt: TGCAGTGCCGGACCCGGGACTGACGATTTTAACTATGGCTACACCTTC; abundance: many; d_gene: -; v_gene: TRBV20-1; j_gene: TRBJ1-2
CDR3aa: CASSLGDRAYEKLFF; CDR3nt: TGTGCCAGCAGCTTAGGCGACAGGGCGTATGAAAAACTGTTTTTT; abundance: few; d_gene: TRBD1; v_gene: TRBV7-2; j_gene: TRBJ1-4
CDR3aa: CASSQEHQGGQPQHF; CDR3nt: TGCGCCAGCAGCCAAGAACACCAGGGCGGACAGCCCCAGCATTTT; abundance: few; d_gene: -; v_gene: TRBV4-3; j_gene: TRBJ1-5
CDR3aa: CAWTRLLGTEAFF; CDR3nt: TGTGCCTGGACGAGACTGCTGGGCACTGAAGCTTTCTTT; abundance: few; d_gene: -; v_gene: TRBV30; j_gene: TRBJ1-1
CDR3aa: CASRVGTEAFF; CDR3nt: TGTGCGAGCAGGGTGGGAACTGAAGCTTTCTTT; abundance: many; d_gene: -; v_gene: TRBV12-3/TRBV12-4; j_gene: TRBJ1-1
CDR3aa: CSVEKQGWGQETQYF; CDR3nt: TGCAGCGTTGAAAAGCAGGGATGGGGCCAAGAGACCCAGTACTTC; abundance: few; d_gene: -; v_gene: TRBV29-1; j_gene: TRBJ2-5
CDR3aa: CASSLSSGESNEQFF; CDR3nt: TGTGCCAGCAGCTTATCTAGCGGGGAGTCTAATGAGCAGTTCTTC; abundance: -; d_gene: TRBD2; v_gene: TRBV7-9; j_gene: TRBJ2-1
CDR3aa: CSARYPGGSETQYF; CDR3nt: TGCAGTGCTAGGTATCCAGGGGGCAGCGAGACCCAGTACTTC; abundance: many; d_gene: TRBD1; v_gene: TRBV20-1; j_gene: TRBJ2-5
CDR3aa: CATTGQQNTEAFF; CDR3nt: TGTGCCACCACGGGACAGCAGAACACTGAAGCTTTCTTT; abundance: -; d_gene: TRBD1; v_gene: TRBV15; j_gene: TRBJ1-1
CDR3aa: CSVETWYEQYF; CDR3nt: TGCAGCGTTGAAACTTGGTACGAGCAGTACTTC; abundance: -; d_gene: -; v_gene: TRBV29-1; j_gene: TRBJ2-7
CDR3aa: CASSRSGDSYNEQFF; CDR3nt: TGCGCCAGCAGCCGCAGCGGGGACAGCTACAATGAGCAGTTCTTC; abundance: few; d_gene: -; v_gene: TRBV5-1; j_gene: TRBJ2-1
CDR3aa: CASSRGQGANEQFF; CDR3nt: TGTGCCAGCAGCAGGGGACAGGGGGCCAATGAGCAGTTCTTC; abundance: few; d_gene: TRBD1; v_gene: TRBV5-1; j_gene: TRBJ2-1
CDR3aa: CSASRGGASYNEQFF; CDR3nt: TGCAGTGCTAGCCGTGGGGGAGCTTCCTACAATGAGCAGTTCTTC; abundance: many; d_gene: -; v_gene: TRBV20-1; j_gene: TRBJ2-1
CDR3aa: CASSHQGANEKLFF; CDR3nt: TGCGCCAGCAGCCACCAGGGTGCGAATGAAAAACTGTTTTTT; abundance: -; d_gene: -; v_gene: TRBV4-3; j_gene: TRBJ1-4
CDR3aa: CASSWRTGVLEAFF; CDR3nt: TGCGCCAGCAGCTGGCGAACAGGGGTACTTGAAGCTTTCTTT; abundance: many; d_gene: TRBD1; v_gene: TRBV5-1; j_gene: TRBJ1-1
CDR3aa: CASGSARHKNNEQFF; CDR3nt: TGTGCCAGCGGGTCCGCACGACACAAAAACAATGAGCAGTTCTTC; abundance: few; d_gene: -; v_gene: TRBV7-9; j_gene: TRBJ2-1
CDR3aa: CASSLQGYTQYF; CDR3nt: TGTGCCAGCAGCTTACAGGGGTATACGCAGTATTTT; abundance: many; d_gene: -; v_gene: TRBV7-2; j_gene: TRBJ2-3
CDR3aa: CASSPGDRDNTEAFF; CDR3nt: TGTGCCAGTAGTCCAGGGGACAGGGATAACACTGAAGCTTTCTTT; abundance: many; d_gene: TRBD1; v_gene: TRBV19; j_gene: TRBJ1-1
CDR3aa: CSAYRGQRNTEAFF; CDR3nt: TGCAGCGCCTACAGGGGGCAAAGAAACACTGAAGCTTTCTTT; abundance: many; d_gene: TRBD1; v_gene: TRBV29-1; j_gene: TRBJ1-1
CDR3aa: CASSFSGDETQYF; CDR3nt: TGTGCCAGCAGCTTCTCCGGGGACGAGACCCAGTACTTC; abundance: many; d_gene: -; v_gene: TRBV11-2; j_gene: TRBJ2-5
CDR3aa: CASSPGRGLNQPQHF; CDR3nt: TGTGCCAGCAGTCCGGGCAGGGGGTTAAACCAGCCCCAGCATTTT; abundance: few; d_gene: TRBD1; v_gene: TRBV12-3/TRBV12-4; j_gene: TRBJ1-5
CDR3aa: CASSSFGGRSNYGYTF; CDR3nt: TGTGCCAGCAGTTCTTTTGGGGGACGGAGCAACTATGGCTACACCTTC; abundance: -; d_gene: -; v_gene: TRBV5-5; j_gene: TRBJ1-2
CDR3aa: CSADTSSGPSNTGELFF; CDR3nt: TGCAGTGCCGACACCTCGAGCGGACCTTCGAACACCGGGGAGCTGTTTTTT; abundance: -; d_gene: -; v_gene: TRBV20-1; j_gene: TRBJ2-2
CDR3aa: CASSVFYEQYF; CDR3nt: TGTGCCAGCAGCGTATTCTACGAGCAGTACTTC; abundance: -; d_gene: -; v_gene: TRBV7-8; j_gene: TRBJ2-7
CDR3aa: CASSPGVQETQYF; CDR3nt: TGTGCCAGCAGCCCGGGAGTTCAAGAGACCCAGTACTTC; abundance: many; d_gene: -; v_gene: TRBV11-2; j_gene: TRBJ2-5
CDR3aa: CASSQGSGQPQHF; CDR3nt: TGTGCCAGCAGTCAGGGGTCTGGTCAGCCCCAGCATTTT; abundance: -; d_gene: -; v_gene: TRBV12-3/TRBV12-4; j_gene: TRBJ1-5
CDR3aa: CASSLGQGRSPLHF; CDR3nt: TGTGCCAGCAGCTTGGGACAGGGTCGTTCACCCCTCCACTTT; abundance: many; d_gene: TRBD1; v_gene: TRBV5-6; j_gene: TRBJ1-6
CDR3aa: CASSTGDQETQYF; CDR3nt: TGCGCCAGCTCAACGGGGGACCAAGAGACCCAGTACTTC; abundance: -; d_gene: -; v_gene: TRBV5-1; j_gene: TRBJ2-5
CDR3aa: CSARLNGRGRETQYF; CDR3nt: TGCAGTGCTAGATTGAACGGCAGGGGGCGTGAGACCCAGTACTTC; abundance: many; d_gene: TRBD1; v_gene: TRBV20-1; j_gene: TRBJ2-5
CDR3aa: CSAGKQGFTDTQYF; CDR3nt: TGCAGTGCTGGAAAACAGGGGTTCACAGATACGCAGTATTTT; abundance: few; d_gene: TRBD1; v_gene: TRBV20-1; j_gene: TRBJ2-3
CDR3aa: CSARDHSGTGYQPQHF; CDR3nt: TGCAGTGCTAGAGATCACTCCGGGACAGGGTATCAGCCCCAGCATTTT; abundance: many; d_gene: TRBD1; v_gene: TRBV20-1; j_gene: TRBJ1-5
CDR3aa: CASSFPGTSTNEKLFF; CDR3nt: TGTGCCAGCAGCTTCCCGGGAACGTCAACTAATGAAAAACTGTTTTTT; abundance: few; d_gene: -; v_gene: TRBV7-2; j_gene: TRBJ1-4
CDR3aa: CSAPSGQGVGYTF; CDR3nt: TGCAGTGCCCCGTCGGGACAGGGAGTCGGCTACACCTTC; abundance: many; d_gene: TRBD1; v_gene: TRBV20-1; j_gene: TRBJ1-2
CDR3aa: CASSLIEQFF; CDR3nt: TGCGCCAGCAGCTTGATTGAGCAGTTCTTC; abundance: many; d_gene: -; v_gene: TRBV5-1; j_gene: TRBJ2-1
CDR3aa: CASRGPATLNEQFF; CDR3nt: TGTGCCAGCAGAGGTCCGGCGACGCTCAATGAGCAGTTCTTC; abundance: many; d_gene: -; v_gene: TRBV6-1; j_gene: TRBJ2-1
CDR3aa: CASSLYLGLAASDEQFF; CDR3nt: TGTGCCAGCAGTTTATACTTGGGACTAGCGGCGTCCGATGAGCAGTTCTTC; abundance: -; d_gene: TRBD2; v_gene: TRBV12-3/TRBV12-4; j_gene: TRBJ2-1
CDR3aa: CASSLTTGSYEQYF; CDR3nt: TGCGCCAGCAGCTTGACGACAGGTTCCTACGAGCAGTACTTC; abundance: many; d_gene: -; v_gene: TRBV5-1; j_gene: TRBJ2-7
CDR3aa: CSAQIDTDKGETQYF; CDR3nt: TGCAGTGCGCAAATCGACACCGACAAAGGGGAGACCCAGTACTTC; abundance: -; d_gene: -; v_gene: TRBV20-1; j_gene: TRBJ2-5